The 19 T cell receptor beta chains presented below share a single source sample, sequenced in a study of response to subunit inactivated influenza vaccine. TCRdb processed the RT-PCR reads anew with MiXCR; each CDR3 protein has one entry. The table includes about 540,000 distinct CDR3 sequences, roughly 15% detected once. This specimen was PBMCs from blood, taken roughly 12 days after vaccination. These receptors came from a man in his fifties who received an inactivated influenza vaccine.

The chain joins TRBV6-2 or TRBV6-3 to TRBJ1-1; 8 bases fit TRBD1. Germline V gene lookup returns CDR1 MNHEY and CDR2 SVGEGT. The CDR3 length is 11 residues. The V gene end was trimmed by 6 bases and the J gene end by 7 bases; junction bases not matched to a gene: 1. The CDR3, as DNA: TGTGCCAGCAGAACAGGGGGTGAAGCTTTCTTT. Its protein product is CASRTGGEAFF.

The CDR3 coding sequence is TGTGCCAGCCTATTCGGGGGGGTTCACAATGAGCAGTTCTTC. As protein: CASLFGGVHNEQFF. The chain is built from TRBV7-2 and TRBJ2-1; 8 nucleotides line up with TRBD2. Germline V gene data show CDR1 as SGHTA and CDR2 as FQGNSA. V gave up 8 bases and J gave up 5 bases; unmatched junction bases: 8. The CDR3 has 14 amino acids. The full variable domain, completed using reference TRBV7-2 and TRBJ2-1, is GAGVSQSPSNKVTEKGKDVELRCDPISGHTALYWYRQSLGQGLEFLIYFQGNSAPDKSGLPSDRFSAERTGGSVSTLTIQRTQQEDSAVYLCASLFGGVHNEQFFGPGTRLTVL.

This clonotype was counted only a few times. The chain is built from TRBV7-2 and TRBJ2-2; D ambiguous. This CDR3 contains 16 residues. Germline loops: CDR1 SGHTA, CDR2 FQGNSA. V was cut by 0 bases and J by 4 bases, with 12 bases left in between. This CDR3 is CASSLALGYSTGELFF. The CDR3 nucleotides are TGTGCCAGCAGCTTAGCTCTGGGATATAGCACCGGGGAGCTGTTTTTT.

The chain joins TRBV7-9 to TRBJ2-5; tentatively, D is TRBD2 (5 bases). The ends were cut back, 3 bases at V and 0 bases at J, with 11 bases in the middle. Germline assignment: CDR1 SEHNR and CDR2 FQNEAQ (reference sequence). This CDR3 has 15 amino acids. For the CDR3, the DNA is TGTGCCAGCAGCTTGAGGGTCTCCTACCAAGAGACCCAGTACTTC. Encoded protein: CASSLRVSYQETQYF.

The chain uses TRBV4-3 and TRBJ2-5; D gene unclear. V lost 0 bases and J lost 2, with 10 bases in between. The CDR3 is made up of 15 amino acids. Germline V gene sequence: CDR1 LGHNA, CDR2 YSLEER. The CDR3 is CASSQDRNVQETQYF. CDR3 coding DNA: TGCGCCAGCAGCCAAGATCGGAATGTACAAGAGACCCAGTACTTC.

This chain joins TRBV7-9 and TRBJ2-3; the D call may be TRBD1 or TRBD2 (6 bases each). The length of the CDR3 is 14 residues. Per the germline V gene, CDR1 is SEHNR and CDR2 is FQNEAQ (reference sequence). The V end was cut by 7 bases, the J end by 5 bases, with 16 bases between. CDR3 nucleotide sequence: TGTGCCAGCATCAGGGGTAGCGGAATAGATACGCAGTATTTT. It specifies CASIRGSGIDTQYF.

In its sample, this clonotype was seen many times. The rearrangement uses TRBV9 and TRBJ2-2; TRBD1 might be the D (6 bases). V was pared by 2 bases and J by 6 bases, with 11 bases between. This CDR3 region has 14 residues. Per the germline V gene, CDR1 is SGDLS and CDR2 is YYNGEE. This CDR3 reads CASSVRDKSGELFF. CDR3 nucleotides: TGTGCCAGCAGCGTTCGGGACAAGTCCGGGGAGCTGTTTTTT.

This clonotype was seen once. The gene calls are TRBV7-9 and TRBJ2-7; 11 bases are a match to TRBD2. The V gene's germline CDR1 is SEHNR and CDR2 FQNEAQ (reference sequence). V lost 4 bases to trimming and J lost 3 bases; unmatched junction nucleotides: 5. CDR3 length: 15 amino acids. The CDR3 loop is CASSSGTSGFYEQYF. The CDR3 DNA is TGTGCCAGCAGCTCCGGGACTAGCGGTTTCTACGAGCAGTACTTC. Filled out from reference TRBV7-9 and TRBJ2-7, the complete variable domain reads DTGVSQNPRHKITKRGQNVTFRCDPISEHNRLYWYRQTLGQGPEFLTYFQNEAQLEKSRLLSDRFSAERPKGSFSTLEIQRTEQGDSAMYLCASSSGTSGFYEQYFGPGTRLTVT.

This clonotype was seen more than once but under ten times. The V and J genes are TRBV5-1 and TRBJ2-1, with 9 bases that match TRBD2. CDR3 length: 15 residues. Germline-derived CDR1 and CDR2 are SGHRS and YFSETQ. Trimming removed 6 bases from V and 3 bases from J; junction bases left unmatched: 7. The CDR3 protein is CASTPTSGRYNEQFF. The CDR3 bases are TGCGCCAGCACCCCGACTAGCGGCCGCTACAATGAGCAGTTCTTC.

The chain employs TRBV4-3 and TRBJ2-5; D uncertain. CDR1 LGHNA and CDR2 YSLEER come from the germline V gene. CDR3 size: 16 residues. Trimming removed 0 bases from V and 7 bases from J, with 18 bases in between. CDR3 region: CASSQDPDRWLGTQYF. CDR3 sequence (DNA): TGCGCCAGCAGCCAAGATCCTGACCGTTGGCTGGGGACCCAGTACTTC.

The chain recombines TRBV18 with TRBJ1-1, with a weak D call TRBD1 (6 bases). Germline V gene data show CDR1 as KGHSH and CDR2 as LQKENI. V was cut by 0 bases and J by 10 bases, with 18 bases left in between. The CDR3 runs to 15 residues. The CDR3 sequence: CASSPPDLGGLRAFF. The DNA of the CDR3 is TGTGCCAGCTCACCACCGGACTTGGGGGGGCTGAGAGCTTTCTTT. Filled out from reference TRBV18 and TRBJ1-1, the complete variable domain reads NAGVMQNPRHLVRRRGQEARLRCSPMKGHSHVYWYRQLPEEGLKFMVYLQKENIIDESGMPKERFSAEFPKEGPSILRIQQVVRGDSAAYFCASSPPDLGGLRAFFGQGTRLTVV.

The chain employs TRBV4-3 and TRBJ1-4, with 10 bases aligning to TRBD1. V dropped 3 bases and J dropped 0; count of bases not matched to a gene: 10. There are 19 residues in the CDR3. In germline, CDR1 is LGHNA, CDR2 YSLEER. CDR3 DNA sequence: TGCGCCAGCAGCCAGACGACCTCCGGGACAGGGGCAACTAATGAAAAACTGTTTTTT. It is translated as CASSQTTSGTGATNEKLFF.

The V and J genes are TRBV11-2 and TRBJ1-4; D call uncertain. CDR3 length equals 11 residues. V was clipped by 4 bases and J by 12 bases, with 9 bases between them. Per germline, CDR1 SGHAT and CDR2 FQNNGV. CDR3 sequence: CASSYGEELFF. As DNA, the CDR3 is TGTGCCAGCAGCTACGGAGAAGAACTGTTTTTT.

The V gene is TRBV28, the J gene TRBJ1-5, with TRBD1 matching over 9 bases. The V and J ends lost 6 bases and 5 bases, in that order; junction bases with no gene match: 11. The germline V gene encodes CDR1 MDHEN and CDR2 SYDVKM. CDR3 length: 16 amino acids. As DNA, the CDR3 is TGTGCCAGCAGGGAAACAGGGGGCGGAGGTCATCAGCCCCAGCATTTT. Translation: CASRETGGGGHQPQHF.

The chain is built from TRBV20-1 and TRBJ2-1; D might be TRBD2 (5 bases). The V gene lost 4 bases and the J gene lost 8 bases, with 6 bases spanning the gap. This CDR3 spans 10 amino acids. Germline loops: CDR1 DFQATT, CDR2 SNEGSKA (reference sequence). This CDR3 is CSAKADEQFF. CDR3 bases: TGCAGTGCTAAAGCGGATGAGCAGTTCTTC.

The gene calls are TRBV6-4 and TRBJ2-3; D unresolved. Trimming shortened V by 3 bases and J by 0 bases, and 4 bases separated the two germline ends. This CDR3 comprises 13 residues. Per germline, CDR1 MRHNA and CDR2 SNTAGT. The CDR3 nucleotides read TGTGCCAGCAGTGAGGGCAGCACAGATACGCAGTATTTT. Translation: CASSEGSTDTQYF.

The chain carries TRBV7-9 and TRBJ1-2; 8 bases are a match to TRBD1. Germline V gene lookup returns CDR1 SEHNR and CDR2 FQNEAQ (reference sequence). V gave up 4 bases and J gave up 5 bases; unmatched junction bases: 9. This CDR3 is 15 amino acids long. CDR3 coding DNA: TGTGCCAGCAGCTCGGACAGGGCGAGCCCTTATGGCTACACCTTC. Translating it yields CASSSDRASPYGYTF.

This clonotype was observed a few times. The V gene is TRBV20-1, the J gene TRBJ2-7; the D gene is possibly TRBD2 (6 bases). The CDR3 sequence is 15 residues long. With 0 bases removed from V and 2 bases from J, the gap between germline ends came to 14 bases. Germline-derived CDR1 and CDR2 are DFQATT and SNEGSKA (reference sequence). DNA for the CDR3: TGCAGTGCTAGAGATTGGGGGAGGACCGCCTACGAGCAGTACTTC. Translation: CSARDWGRTAYEQYF.

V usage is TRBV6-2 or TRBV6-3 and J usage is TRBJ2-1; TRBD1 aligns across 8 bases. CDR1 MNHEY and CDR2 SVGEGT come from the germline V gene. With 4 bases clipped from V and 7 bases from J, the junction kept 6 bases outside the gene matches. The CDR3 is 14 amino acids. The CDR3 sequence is CASSSRQGPNEQFF. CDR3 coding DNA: TGTGCCAGCAGTTCCCGACAGGGGCCAAATGAGCAGTTCTTC.